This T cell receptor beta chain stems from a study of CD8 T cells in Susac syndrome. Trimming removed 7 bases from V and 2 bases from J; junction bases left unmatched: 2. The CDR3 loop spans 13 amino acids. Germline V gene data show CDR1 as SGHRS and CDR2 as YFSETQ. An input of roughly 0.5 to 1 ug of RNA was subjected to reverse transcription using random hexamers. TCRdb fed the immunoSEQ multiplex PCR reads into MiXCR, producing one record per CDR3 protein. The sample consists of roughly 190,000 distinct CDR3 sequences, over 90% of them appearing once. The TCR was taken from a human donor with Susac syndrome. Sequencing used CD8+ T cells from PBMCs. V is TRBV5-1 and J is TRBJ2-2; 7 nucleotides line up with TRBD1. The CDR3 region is CASGQENTGELFF. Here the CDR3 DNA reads TGCGCCAGCGGACAGGAAAACACCGGGGAGCTGTTTTTT.